A selection of T cell receptor beta chains follows, all from one sample in a study of beta chain bispecific antibodies for T cell cancers. MiXCR was run by TCRdb on the 5' RACE reads, yielding one entry per CDR3 protein. The sample has roughly 15,000 distinct CDR3 sequences; 2% to 2.5% are singletons. No antigen has been identified for these receptors. Sequencing used healthy donor T cells cultured with leukemia cells. Every receptor here comes from a human donor in good health. Some clones in this sample may be carry-over from other donors' samples. The CDR3 runs from the conserved cysteine through the conserved F or W. Fields, in order: CDR3 protein, CDR3 DNA, J gene, V gene, D gene, clone size. The D gene is left open where the match is weak. The size entry is marked missing in some rows and otherwise reads once, few, many or a size class.

cdr3_aa: CASTPTGDRVIEQYF
cdr3_nt: TGTGCCAGTACTCCTACCGGGGACAGGGTTATCGAGCAGTACTTC
j_call: TRBJ2-7
v_call: TRBV19
d_call: TRBD1
clone_size: many

cdr3_aa: CASRTGPYEVNQPQHF
cdr3_nt: TGTGCCAGTAGGACGGGACCCTACGAGGTCAATCAGCCCCAGCATTTT
j_call: TRBJ1-5
v_call: TRBV19
d_call: -
clone_size: few

cdr3_aa: CASTGYEAGGYTF
cdr3_nt: TGTGCCAGCACCGGCTACGAGGCGGGTGGCTACACCTTC
j_call: TRBJ1-2
v_call: TRBV11-2
d_call: -
clone_size: many

cdr3_aa: CASSLKPGLYSYEQYF
cdr3_nt: TGTGCCAGCAGTTTAAAACCGGGACTCTACTCCTACGAGCAGTACTTC
j_call: TRBJ2-7
v_call: TRBV27
d_call: -
clone_size: medium-sized

cdr3_aa: CASSLRETQYF
cdr3_nt: TGCGCCAGCAGCTTGAGAGAGACCCAGTACTTC
j_call: TRBJ2-5
v_call: TRBV5-1
d_call: -
clone_size: medium-sized

cdr3_aa: CASSREGVGSQPQHF
cdr3_nt: TGTGCCAGCAGCCGAGAGGGGGTTGGGAGTCAGCCCCAGCATTTT
j_call: TRBJ1-5
v_call: TRBV5-8
d_call: -
clone_size: -

cdr3_aa: CASSIDSRTGGVYEQYF
cdr3_nt: TGTGCCAGTAGTATAGATAGCCGGACAGGGGGCGTTTATGAGCAGTACTTC
j_call: TRBJ2-7
v_call: TRBV19
d_call: TRBD1
clone_size: few

cdr3_aa: CAISESLGQRLTSGNTIYF
cdr3_nt: TGTGCCATCAGTGAGTCCTTGGGGCAGAGATTAACCTCTGGAAACACCATATATTTT
j_call: TRBJ1-3
v_call: TRBV10-3
d_call: -
clone_size: many

cdr3_aa: CSAMTGPTNEKLFF
cdr3_nt: TGCAGTGCTATGACAGGGCCAACTAATGAAAAACTGTTTTTT
j_call: TRBJ1-4
v_call: TRBV20-1
d_call: TRBD1
clone_size: many

cdr3_aa: CSAREEPSGGWNEQFF
cdr3_nt: TGCAGTGCTAGAGAGGAACCTAGCGGGGGGTGGAATGAGCAGTTCTTC
j_call: TRBJ2-1
v_call: TRBV20-1
d_call: TRBD2
clone_size: many

cdr3_aa: CSVLYYYEQYF
cdr3_nt: TGCAGCGTTCTGTACTACTACGAGCAGTACTTC
j_call: TRBJ2-7
v_call: TRBV29-1
d_call: -
clone_size: -

cdr3_aa: CASSSHWTWNSPLHF
cdr3_nt: TGTGCCAGCAGTTCGCACTGGACTTGGAATTCACCCCTCCACTTT
j_call: TRBJ1-6
v_call: TRBV12-3/TRBV12-4
d_call: -
clone_size: many

cdr3_aa: CAIGRGTDTQYF
cdr3_nt: TGTGCCATAGGCCGGGGCACAGATACGCAGTATTTT
j_call: TRBJ2-3
v_call: TRBV10-3
d_call: -
clone_size: many